The clone carrying this TCR beta chain was counted between two and nine times. V trimming: 6 bases; J trimming: 3 bases; junction bases outside the gene matches: 17. CDR3 length: 18 residues. The germline V gene has CDR1 DFQATT and CDR2 SNEGSKA (reference sequence). The use of a sample-barcoded 5' primer and a J-beta primer mix characterized a second PCR of roughly 6 to 12 cycles. At least 2.5 million CDR3-containing paired-end reads were obtained per sample. A single record per CDR3 protein comes from TCRdb applying MiXCR to the 5' RACE reads. The sample consists of hundreds of thousands of distinct CDR3 sequences, roughly 48% of them appearing once. The entry originates in a study of blood T cells in healthy people across ages.

The rearrangement joins TRBV20-1 to TRBJ1-6, with TRBD1 identical over 7 bases. The source is a man under 40 in good health. Sequenced: blood. CDR3 sequence reads: CSAYHPGTANDYNSPLHF. The CDR3 bases are TGCAGTGCCTACCACCCCGGGACAGCGAACGACTATAATTCACCCCTCCACTTT.